Listed here is a single T cell receptor beta chain. This receptor's antigen is unknown. There are no base qualities to consult, and no much larger clone falls within one base. The source of the sample is a study of OX40 agonist ivuxolimab in advanced cancers. Regarding the research as a whole: Ivuxolimab, which targeted the costimulatory receptor OX40 (CD134), was an agonistic, fully human IgG2 monoclonal antibody. Of the 50 to 55 patients in dose escalation, 19 had hepatocellular carcinoma, some 15 had melanoma, 9 had renal cell carcinoma and 9 had head and neck cancer. The point of sequencing TCRbeta in the periphery was to test whether ivuxolimab changed TCR sequence diversity and drove clonal T-cell expansion. Partial responses occurred in three dose-escalation patients: two with cutaneous melanoma and one with hepatocellular carcinoma. Intravenous ivuxolimab was administered to patients every 2 weeks at six dose levels: 0.01, 0.1, 0.3, 1.5, 3 and 10 mg/kg. The paper covers the monotherapy dose-escalation part of the phase I ivuxolimab trial, which included N ≈ 57 patients. The dose-escalation cohort was 82.7% male with a mean age of approximately 60 years, ranging from about 23 to 85. Patients were allowed to have had prior anti-PD-1, anti-PD-L1 or anti-CTLA-4 therapy, and around 37% of the dose-escalation patients had previously received checkpoint inhibitors.

What the work shows at the level of the full study, not this receptor alone: In the 0.1-3.0 mg/kg groups, partial responders were among the patients with the lowest normalized peripheral clonal expansion, particularly in CD8+ T cells. After ivuxolimab, CD8+ T cells had more expanded clones than CD4+ T cells on average. Low levels of normalized T-cell clonal expansion were also seen in some patients who did not respond. At doses of 0.1 to 3.0 mg/kg, clonal expansion of both CD4+ and CD8+ T cells in blood was seen between baseline and week 6. The antigen specificity of the clonally expanded peripheral T cells was not determined.

Reading the germline V gene (reference sequence) gives CDR1 SGHKS and CDR2 YYEKEE. V was cut back by 4 bases and J by 7 bases, leaving a gap of 14 bases between them. Inclusive of the bounding cysteine and phenylalanine, the CDR3 is 13 residues long. The only DNA kept is the CDR3, 39 bases in frame from the first base. Patients with a history of autoimmune disease or receiving systemic immunosuppression were excluded from the trial. In every dose cohort, peripheral blood was drawn for TCR sequencing at baseline, cycle 4 day 1, and cycle 7 day 1. Samples were obtained from an open-label, multicenter, first-in-human phase I dose-escalation trial of ivuxolimab. Adults with locally advanced or metastatic head and neck squamous cell, hepatocellular, melanoma or renal cell carcinoma were enrolled in the trial. CD4+ and CD8+ T cells were sorted separately from peripheral blood before TCR sequencing. Genomic DNA was isolated from the sorted cells so that the TCRbeta CDR3 region could be sequenced. TCRbeta CDR3 regions were sequenced using the immunoSEQ Assay. TCRdb limited this immuneACCESS table to in-frame rearrangements with V and J called. A share of clones is missing; checked studies link under half to unresolved V genes, and the rest is unexplained. Recorded for this sample are about 69,000 clones; about nine tenths of them occurred a single time. The ten largest clones add up to approximately 2.6% of the sample.

The sequenced sample was CD4+ or CD8+ T cells sorted from blood, obtained in a trial of the OX40 agonist ivuxolimab. Recombination connected TRBV5-5 to TRBJ1-1, with no reliable assignment of the D segment. The TCR was taken from an adult with an advanced solid tumor such as melanoma, head and neck, liver or kidney cancer. The nucleotide sequence is given as TGTGCCAGCAGCGGGGTTCTAAGGAGTGAAGCTTTCTTT. Protein translation: CASSGVLRSEAFF.